This is a list of T cell receptor beta chains from one sample in a study of blood T cell repertoires in COVID-19. Method: immunoSEQ multiplex PCR; TCRdb's copy keeps in-frame clones and lacks some. Of approximately 100,000 clones listed, more than 75% were seen once; the top ten hold 12%. Sample: peripheral blood. The source of these receptors is a human donor in a cohort sampled during active COVID-19. The CDR3 runs from the conserved cysteine through the conserved F or W. A D gene is named only where the DNA matches it firmly. Size is stated for part of the rows, as once, few or many counts, or as a class when the clone is expanded.

>13|NA|TRBJ1-1|TRBV6-5|NA
CASSYDGYTEAFF
TGTGCCAGCAGTTACGACGGGTACACTGAAGCTTTCTTT
>16|NA|TRBJ2-7|TRBV7-2|NA
CASSKTGTQSSYEQYF
TGTGCCAGCAGCAAAACCGGGACACAGAGCTCCTACGAGCAGTACTTC
>13|NA|TRBJ1-3|TRBV11-3|TRBD1
CASGTGAGNTIYF
TGTGCCAGCGGGACAGGGGCTGGAAACACCATATATTTT
>13|NA|TRBJ2-1|TRBV7-3|TRBD1
CASSSNRGGEQFF
TGTGCCAGCAGCTCGAACAGGGGCGGCGAGCAGTTCTTC
>17|NA|TRBJ2-1|TRBV3-1/TRBV3-2|TRBD2
CASSQGRRTSGRNEQFF
TGTGCCAGCAGCCAAGGGCGACGGACTAGCGGGAGAAATGAGCAGTTCTTC
>16|NA|TRBJ1-6|TRBV7-2|NA
CASSLTGTTVNSPLHF
TGTGCCAGCAGCTTAACCGGGACAACCGTGAATTCACCCCTCCACTTT
>13|NA|TRBJ2-1|TRBV7-9|TRBD2
CASGGTSGNEQFF
TGTGCCAGCGGAGGGACTAGCGGCAATGAGCAGTTCTTC
>13|NA|TRBJ1-1|TRBV5-1|TRBD1
CASSLQGLPEAFF
TGCGCCAGCAGCCTACAGGGGCTTCCTGAAGCTTTCTTT
>17|NA|TRBJ2-7|TRBV5-1|TRBD1
CASSTGQGNRFSYEQYF
TGCGCCAGCAGCACCGGACAGGGGAATCGATTCTCCTACGAGCAGTACTTC
>17|NA|TRBJ2-5|TRBV19|TRBD1
CASSRRTGTGYEETQYF
TGTGCCAGTAGCCGACGAACCGGGACAGGGTATGAAGAGACCCAGTACTTC
>11|NA|TRBJ1-2|TRBV30|NA
CAWLSNYGYTF
TGTGCCTGGTTATCTAACTATGGCTACACCTTC
>14|NA|TRBJ2-5|TRBV10-3|TRBD2
CAISARPGGETQYF
TGTGCCATCAGTGCCCGGCCGGGAGGAGAGACCCAGTACTTC
>15|once|TRBJ2-7|TRBV5-4|NA
CASSLGASLRGEQYF
TGTGCCAGCAGCTTGGGGGCTTCCCTAAGGGGCGAGCAGTACTTC
>15|once|TRBJ1-6|TRBV7-6|NA
CASSPSRGYNSPLHF
TGTGCCAGCAGCCCTAGTAGGGGGTACAATTCACCCCTCCACTTT
>14|NA|TRBJ1-1|TRBV3-1/TRBV3-2|TRBD1
CASSTRTGVTEAFF
TGTGCCAGCAGCACACGGACAGGGGTAACTGAAGCTTTCTTT
>14|NA|TRBJ2-5|TRBV7-3|TRBD2
CASSLGGGIETQYF
TGTGCCAGCAGCTTAGGGGGAGGGATAGAGACCCAGTACTTC
>15|NA|TRBJ1-2|TRBV14|TRBD1
CASSQIQGTHYGYTF
TGTGCCAGCAGCCAAATACAGGGGACCCACTATGGCTACACCTTC
>13|NA|TRBJ1-2|TRBV29-1|TRBD1
CSARDRVRNGYTF
TGCAGCGCCCGGGACAGGGTGAGGAATGGCTACACCTTC
>16|NA|TRBJ1-1|TRBV5-1|NA
CASSLAPVRGNTEAFF
TGCGCCAGCAGCTTGGCCCCAGTCAGGGGGAACACTGAAGCTTTCTTT
>15|NA|TRBJ2-3|TRBV15|TRBD1
CATSRQDRGADTQYF
TGTGCCACCAGCAGACAGGACAGGGGCGCAGATACGCAGTATTTT
>14|NA|TRBJ1-4|TRBV5-1|TRBD1
CASSRGTGNEKLFF
TGCGCCAGCAGCCGCGGGACAGGGAATGAAAAACTGTTTTTT
>16|NA|TRBJ1-2|TRBV3-1/TRBV3-2|NA
CASSQDTGAKGYGYTF
TGTGCCAGCAGCCAAGATACTGGGGCGAAGGGTTATGGCTACACCTTC
>13|NA|TRBJ1-1|TRBV11-3|NA
CASSLTGNAEAFF
TGTGCCAGCAGCTTAACAGGGAACGCTGAAGCTTTCTTT
>12|NA|TRBJ2-1|TRBV19|NA
CATAGGGGPKFF
TGTGCCACCGCCGGAGGGGGGGGGCCCAAGTTCTTC
>13|NA|TRBJ2-5|TRBV7-3|NA
CASSRGSQETQYF
TGTGCCAGCAGCAGAGGCTCGCAAGAGACCCAGTACTTC
>13|NA|TRBJ2-1|TRBV6-5|TRBD2
CASKTSGEHEQFF
TGTGCCAGCAAAACTAGCGGGGAGCATGAGCAGTTCTTC
>15|NA|TRBJ1-1|TRBV2|NA
CASSPLQVMNTEAFF
TGTGCCAGCAGTCCCTTACAGGTCATGAACACTGAAGCTTTCTTT
>15|once|TRBJ1-4|TRBV27|NA
CASSLSQGSNEKLFF
TGTGCCAGCAGTTTAAGCCAGGGATCTAATGAAAAACTGTTTTTT
>15|NA|TRBJ2-5|TRBV11-3|TRBD2
CASSSGLAGFETQYF
TGTGCCAGCAGCAGCGGACTAGCGGGGTTTGAGACCCAGTACTTC
>14|NA|TRBJ1-1|TRBV19|NA
CASSITRRNTEAFF
TGTGCCAGTAGTATCACTCGAAGGAACACTGAAGCTTTCTTT
>13|NA|TRBJ2-7|TRBV5-1|NA
CASSVGAPVEQYF
TGCGCCAGCAGCGTTGGGGCTCCCGTCGAGCAGTACTTC
>13|NA|TRBJ2-7|TRBV10-3|TRBD1
CAIRGDSPYEQYF
TGTGCCATCAGGGGGGACAGCCCCTACGAGCAGTACTTC
>12|NA|TRBJ1-1|TRBV25-1|NA
CASSQFRDKAFF
TGTGCCAGCAGTCAATTCCGGGACAAAGCTTTCTTT
>13|NA|TRBJ2-3|TRBV2|TRBD2
CASSELREGTQYF
TGTGCCAGCAGTGAATTACGGGAGGGTACGCAGTATTTT
>14|NA|TRBJ2-7|TRBV24-1|NA
CATSAGAPPYEQYF
TGTGCCACCAGTGCGGGTGCCCCTCCCTACGAGCAGTACTTC
>15|NA|TRBJ1-4|TRBV5-1|TRBD1
CASSGQGWVNEKLFF
TGCGCCAGCAGCGGACAGGGGTGGGTTAATGAAAAACTGTTTTTT
>13|few|TRBJ2-7|TRBV7-9|NA
CASSLSQFYEQYF
TGTGCCAGCAGCTTATCTCAGTTCTACGAGCAGTACTTC
>14|NA|TRBJ2-1|TRBV3-1/TRBV3-2|TRBD2
CASSRTSTYNEQFF
TGTGCCAGCAGCCGGACTAGCACCTACAATGAGCAGTTCTTC
>15|NA|TRBJ2-2|TRBV6-4|NA
CASSGRGSSTGELFF
TGTGCCAGCAGTGGTCGGGGGTCGAGCACCGGGGAGCTGTTTTTT
>16|NA|TRBJ2-3|TRBV25-1|TRBD1
CASSELGTGTTDTQYF
TGTGCCAGCAGTGAATTAGGGACAGGGACCACAGATACGCAGTATTTT
>13|once|TRBJ2-7|TRBV7-8|NA
CASSPGHRDEQYF
TGTGCCAGCAGCCCCGGCCACCGGGACGAGCAGTACTTC
>14|NA|TRBJ2-7|TRBV2|TRBD1
CASTNRGSSYEQYF
TGTGCCAGCACGAACAGGGGGAGCTCCTACGAGCAGTACTTC
>14|once|TRBJ1-1|TRBV27|TRBD1
CASSPLDRHSEAFF
TGTGCCAGCAGTCCCTTGGACAGGCACTCTGAAGCTTTCTTT
>18|NA|TRBJ2-7|TRBV4-2|NA
CASSQDLLRAGTTGEQYF
TGTGCCAGCAGCCAAGATCTTCTTAGGGCCGGGACAACGGGGGAGCAGTACTTC
>14|NA|TRBJ1-1|TRBV11-2|NA
CASSLVVRNTEAFF
TGTGCCAGCAGCTTAGTCGTCAGGAACACTGAAGCTTTCTTT
>15|NA|TRBJ1-6|TRBV19|NA
CASSNSQGLNSPLHF
TGTGCCAGTAGCAACTCACAGGGTTTGAATTCACCCCTCCACTTT
>14|NA|TRBJ2-3|TRBV11-2|NA
CASGLTRRSDTQYF
TGTGCCAGCGGCCTTACTAGAAGATCAGATACGCAGTATTTT
>15|NA|TRBJ2-5|TRBV5-1|NA
CATRIHREMGETQYF
TGCGCCACCAGAATTCACAGGGAGATGGGGGAGACCCAGTACTTC
>12|NA|TRBJ2-1|TRBV5-1|NA
CASSRDRNEQFF
TGCGCCAGCAGCCGAGACAGGAATGAGCAGTTCTTC
>16|NA|TRBJ2-5|TRBV4-3|NA
CASSQESRQREGTQYF
TGCGCCAGCAGCCAAGAGTCGCGGCAGCGAGAGGGGACCCAGTACTTC
>13|NA|TRBJ1-5|TRBV12-3/TRBV12-4|NA
CASSILSNQPQHF
TGTGCCAGCAGTATACTAAGCAATCAGCCCCAGCATTTT